This TCR beta chain stems from a study of cytomegalovirus exposure and HLA in healthy donors (dated 2017 in TCRdb). Notes on the research overall: An earlier analysis of several hundred of the donors reported more than 250 Gb of sequence data and 100 million to 140 million unique TCR beta sequences from about 180 million T cells. An early release that covered about 600 HLA-typed donors contained around 330 gigabases of sequencing data and 75 million to 100 million unique TCR sequences. Of the roughly 400 genotyped donors, approximately 80% fell in the genetic ancestry cluster associated with self-reported Caucasian donors. The study was designed to test whether signatures of past pathogen exposure could be identified by cataloging public T cell receptors. The study used immunosequencing to profile the T cell repertoires of around 600 subjects and linked those repertoires to cytomegalovirus serostatus. Besides the first cohort of around 700 subjects, a separate validation cohort made up of 120 or so different subjects was used. High-throughput TCR immunosequencing, statistical association of individual TCRs with disease status, and machine learning were combined to predict cytomegalovirus infection status. To study patterns of TCR occurrence, a later analysis re-analyzed previously published TCR beta repertoires from 550 to 800 donors and added high-resolution HLA genotyping. Rather than drawing on any new phenotypic data, the later analysis identified candidate immune exposures from TCR beta sequences and the way those sequences occurred across donors. In an earlier analysis of over 550 of the donors, high-throughput TCR beta sequencing was used to judge whether each TCR beta V gene segment behaved as functional or pseudogenic. Donor age, sex, ethnicity and CMV serostatus were compiled alongside the repertoire data. A later genetic analysis used genome-wide SNP genotypes for about 65% of the 666 donors, treating that subset as a discovery cohort. Every discovery cohort repertoire had been produced on one sequencing platform. Both class I and class II loci were covered by HLA typing, at four-digit resolution. Typing coverage varied by locus: roughly 629-630 donors for A, B, C, DRB1 and DQB1; about 520 for DQA1; about 590 for DPA1; some 470 for DPB1. About 5 DR-DQ haplotypes were handled as single units for association and clustering, since linkage in the cohort was strong. Among over 350 genotyped donors of the cohort, an average of around 240,000 unique TCR beta nucleotide sequences were sequenced per donor, roughly 18% of them non-productive. General conclusions and limits of the study: Correlated functional status among segregating V segments might reflect linkage disequilibrium, but an unknown experimental factor could not be ruled out. In vitro tests confirmed that a few of the cytomegalovirus-associated TCR beta chains recognize cytomegalovirus antigens. Approximately 18 rarely observed V segments, including chromosome 9 orphons, were excluded from the earlier analysis of some 590 of the donors because counts were too low. Compared with the roughly 710-donor mean, donors in an Asian-associated ancestry cluster had fewer N-insertions in productive TCRs, according to a later genetic analysis. A further reported finding was that TCR beta sequences accurately predicted the HLA-A and HLA-B alleles for most subjects in the first cohort. When HLA alleles, especially DR and DQ, strongly co-occurred, attributing TCR associations to individual alleles was difficult. It was suggested by the authors that the approach could potentially be generalized to other disease states and immunological phenotypes. The 87-base-pair reads could not distinguish some IMGT-functional V segments, including TRBV6-2 and TRBV6-3, so those segments were excluded. In the study, roughly 160 TCR beta chains were listed as associated with cytomegalovirus. Because some donors lacked HLA typing at each locus, the association tests relied only on the typed subset. A later analysis found that TCR association rates varied across HLA loci, with DRB1 alleles showing the most associated TCRs and HLA-C alleles the fewest. According to a later analysis, most CMV-associated TCR beta chains appeared to be HLA-restricted, and the HLA associations seemed to be driven largely by CMV exposure. An association between a missense DCLRE1C variant and V-gene and J-gene trimming of TCR beta chains was found in a later genetic analysis and replicated in an independent cohort. For the cohort, immune exposure information was limited to CMV serostatus. Specific HLA alleles were associated with about 17,000 TCR beta sequences at a false discovery rate of 0.05 in a later analysis. The presence/absence analyses assumed that sequencing depth was roughly uniform across donors, and that assumption may not be true. The sequencing pipeline was judged likely to have produced a cluster of highly shared sequence variants as a technical artifact. In both the original and validation cohorts, the classifier was reported to diagnose cytomegalovirus status with high specificity and sensitivity. Compared with equally common non-associated chains, HLA-associated TCR beta chains in a later analysis were more clonally expanded and had lower generation probabilities. Broadly in line with IMGT annotations, most TCR beta V segments showed up in productive rearrangements about 87% or about 30% of the time in an earlier analysis of 450 to 600 of the donors. A later analysis reported that several top co-occurrence clusters appeared linked to parvovirus B19, influenza, CMV and Epstein-Barr virus. While some public TCRs were present in many individuals, most TCR sequences turned up only very rarely across donors. The cohort was sequenced for TCR beta chains only, and without alpha or paired-chain data the features that could be detected were limited.

On this clone: Its antigen has not been determined. No much larger clonotype is one base removed from it; base qualities were not supplied.

The V end loses 5 bases and the J end loses 2 bases, and a stretch of 7 bases separates them. The CDR3 measures 13 amino acids from cysteine to phenylalanine. The retained sequence is limited to the CDR3, 39 bases, with the frame set at the first base. Via the germline V gene, CDR1 is MNHEY and CDR2 SVGAGI. Libraries came from the immunoSEQ multiplex PCR assay. For the multiplex PCR, a mixture combining 60 forward primers for TCR Vbeta segments and 13 reverse primers for TCR Jbeta segments was used. The CDR3 region of rearranged TCR beta genes was amplified from genomic DNA with a multiplex PCR assay. On the Illumina HiSeq System, the amplified TCR beta libraries were sequenced as 87-base-pair reads. Per the authors' processing: In a later analysis, approximately 74 million unique TCR beta chains were counted across the 666 repertoires, and around 11 million of these chains were shared by at least two donors. A nearest-neighbor algorithm error-corrected the raw reads and collapsed the reads into unique sequences, merging closely related sequences to remove PCR and sequencing errors. V, D and J gene segments were assigned by aligning CDR3 sequences to IMGT reference sequences. For a sequence to be retained, a match of at least six nucleotides was required to both a V gene segment and a J gene segment. Rearrangements were classified as productive when the CDR3 lacked stop codons and remained in frame with V and J, and all other rearrangements were classified as non-productive. Following IMGT convention, CDR3 was defined as the stretch from the second conserved V-encoded cysteine to the conserved J-encoded phenylalanine. The earlier analysis of roughly 590 of the donors excluded sequences that lacked an unambiguous match to a single V gene segment. An earlier analysis of a few hundred of the donors classified V segments as functional when productive rearrangements were above 56.7% and as segregating when the standard deviation between donors was above 5%. To diagnose cytomegalovirus status from the catalog of TCR beta chain sequences, a statistical classification framework was built. In a later analysis, TCR nucleotide sequences were compared against IMGT/GENE-DB human TR gene sequences so that V and J genes could be assigned. A later analysis assigned CDR3 sequences and most-parsimonious VDJ recombination scenarios with the TCRdist pipeline. In a later analysis, every TCR beta chain was defined by the combination of its CDR3 amino acid sequence and its V-gene family, and reads without a unique V-gene family were dropped. To address suspected cross-contamination and a sequencing artifact, a later analysis removed under 600 highly shared, low-generation-probability nucleotide sequences. A later analysis calculated a clonal expansion index for each public chain from normalized within-repertoire ranks of inferred template counts. In a later analysis, generation probabilities were computed with a VDJ recombination model fitted to out-of-frame rearrangements, and the resulting probabilities were checked against IGoR. In a later analysis, TCR-TCR, TCR-HLA and TCR-CMV co-occurrence was scored with hypergeometric tests, and a repertoire-size bias correction was applied to TCR pairs. In a later analysis, false discovery rates were estimated by permuting HLA or CMV assignments 20 times. A later analysis grouped co-occurring TCRs with DBSCAN, adding TCRdist sequence similarity when clustering within HLA-allele-positive subsets. Repertoires with fewer than 30,000 or more than 120,000 public chains were left out of co-occurrence clustering, as were about 5 repertoires with anomalous nucleotide sharing. TCRdb provides this immuneACCESS table in a form limited to in-frame rearrangements. Some clones are lacking; in checked studies, under half of them reflect an unresolved V gene, and why the rest are absent is not known. D and trimming were read from the DNA, whereas the V and J calls and clone size are those reported in that table. The table for this sample lists about 150,000 clones; 70% to 80% of them were counted only once. The ten largest clonotypes hold 3.5% of the sample.

In total, roughly 710 healthy bone marrow donors made up the cohort. Cohort members were all nominally healthy when sampled, although unrecorded immune exposures were likely present. Of the 700 or so cohort members, approximately 280 had positive CMV serostatus and about 360 had negative CMV serostatus, and CMV serostatus was not recorded for the donor. Every donor gave a peripheral blood sample, and the peripheral blood mononuclear cells from that sample were used for TCR beta sequencing. The Qiagen DNeasy Blood Extraction Kit was used to extract genomic DNA from the blood cell samples. The specimen was PBMCs. The source is a human donor in good health. The sequence is built from TRBV6-5 and TRBJ1-5; the D gene is perhaps TRBD1, on 6 matching bases. The CDR3 reads CASSPGGNQPQHF. The sequence in DNA is TGTGCCAGCAGTCCAGGGGGCAATCAGCCCCAGCATTTT.